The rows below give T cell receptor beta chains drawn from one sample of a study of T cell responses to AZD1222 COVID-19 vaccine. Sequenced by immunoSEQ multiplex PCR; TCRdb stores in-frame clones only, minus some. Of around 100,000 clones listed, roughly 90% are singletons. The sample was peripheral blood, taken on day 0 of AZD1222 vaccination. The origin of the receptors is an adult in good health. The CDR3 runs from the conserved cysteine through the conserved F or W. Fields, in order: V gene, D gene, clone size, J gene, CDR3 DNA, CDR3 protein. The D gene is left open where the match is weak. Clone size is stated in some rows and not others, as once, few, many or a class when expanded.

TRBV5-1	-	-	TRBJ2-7	TGCGCCAGCAGCCCTCTAGGGGCTCGATCAGAGCAGTACTTC	CASSPLGARSEQYF
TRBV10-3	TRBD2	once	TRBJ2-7	TGTGCCATCACAACAGCACCTAGCGGGAGAAACTACGAGCAGTACTTC	CAITTAPSGRNYEQYF
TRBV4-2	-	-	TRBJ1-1	TGTGCCAGCAGCCAAAATAGGGGGGTGGCTGAAGCTTTCTTT	CASSQNRGVAEAFF
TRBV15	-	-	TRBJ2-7	TGTGCCACCAGCAGAGATCCAGGGACCTACGAGCAGTACTTC	CATSRDPGTYEQYF
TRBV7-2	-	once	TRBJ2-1	TGTGCCAGCAGCTTAGAAGGGACTCGGGGCGATGAGCAGTTCTTC	CASSLEGTRGDEQFF
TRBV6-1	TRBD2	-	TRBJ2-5	TGTGCCAGCAGTGCCGGTCCGGGACTAGCGGGAGAGGCCCAAGAGACCCAGTACTTC	CASSAGPGLAGEAQETQYF
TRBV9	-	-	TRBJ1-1	TGTGCCAGCAGCCAGATCGGGCGGGCCACTGAAGCTTTCTTT	CASSQIGRATEAFF
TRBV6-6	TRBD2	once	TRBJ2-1	TGTGCCAGCATAGACGCGGGGGGGCTCTATGAGCAGTTCTTC	CASIDAGGLYEQFF
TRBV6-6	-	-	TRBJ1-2	TGTGCCAGCAGTTACGGCGCGCGGGGTCCTAACTATGGCTACACCTTC	CASSYGARGPNYGYTF
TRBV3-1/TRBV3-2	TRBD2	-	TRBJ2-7	TGTGCCAGCAGCCGGACTAGCGGGGGGGCTCACGAGCAGTACTTC	CASSRTSGGAHEQYF
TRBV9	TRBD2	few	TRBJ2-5	TGTGCCAGCAGCCCCATGCTAGCGGGAGAGAAGACCCAGTACTTC	CASSPMLAGEKTQYF
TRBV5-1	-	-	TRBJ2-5	TGCGCCAGCAGCTTGGCGGAAAGCCGACTGTACTTC	CASSLAESRLYF
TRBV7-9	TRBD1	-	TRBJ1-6	TGTGCCAGCAGCACCACGGGACAGGGTGGGAATTCACCCCTCCACTTT	CASSTTGQGGNSPLHF
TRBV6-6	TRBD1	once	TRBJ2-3	TGTGCCAGCAGTAGGAACCCAGGGGGCTCAGGAGATACGCAGTATTTT	CASSRNPGGSGDTQYF
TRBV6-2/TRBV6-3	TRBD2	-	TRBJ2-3	TGTGCCAGCAGTTTGACTAGCGCCCTTCTCACAGATACGCAGTATTTT	CASSLTSALLTDTQYF
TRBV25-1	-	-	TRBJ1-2	TGTGCCAGCACATGGACAGAAGGAAAGTCTAACTATGGCTACACCTTC	CASTWTEGKSNYGYTF
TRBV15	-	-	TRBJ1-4	TGTGCCACCAGCAGGCCGACACGTTCGAATGAAAAACTGTTTTTT	CATSRPTRSNEKLFF
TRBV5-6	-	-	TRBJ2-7	TGTGCCAGCAGGGGGTTAGTAGGGTACGAGCAGTACTTC	CASRGLVGYEQYF
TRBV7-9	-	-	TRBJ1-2	TGTGCCAGCAGCTTAGGCATCAACTATGGCTACACCTTC	CASSLGINYGYTF
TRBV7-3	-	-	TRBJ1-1	TGTGCCAGCAGCTTAACGGGGCGGGACACTGAAGCTTTCTTT	CASSLTGRDTEAFF
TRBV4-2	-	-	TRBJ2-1	TGTGCCAGCAGGGAGGGACGAGAGCAGTTCTTC	CASREGREQFF
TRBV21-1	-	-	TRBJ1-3	TGTGCCAGCAGCAAACCCCGGGGGGGAACTGGAAACACCATATATTTT	CASSKPRGGTGNTIYF
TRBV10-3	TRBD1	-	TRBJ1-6	TGTGCCATCAGTGAGTCAGGGACAGCAAATTCACCCCTCCACTTT	CAISESGTANSPLHF
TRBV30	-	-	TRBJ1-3	TGTGCCTGGAGCCCGGAGGGCACGAGAAACACCATATATTTT	CAWSPEGTRNTIYF
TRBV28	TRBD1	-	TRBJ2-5	TGTGCCAGCAGTGCCACAGGGGCCCTACAAGAGACCCAGTACTTC	CASSATGALQETQYF
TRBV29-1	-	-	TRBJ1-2	TGCAGCGTTGGGGCCAGGTCGGATTATGGCTACACCTTC	CSVGARSDYGYTF
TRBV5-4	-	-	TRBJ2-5	TGTGCCAGCAGCTTGGTGGGGGGCCTTGAGACCCAGTACTTC	CASSLVGGLETQYF
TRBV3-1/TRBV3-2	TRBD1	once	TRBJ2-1	TGTGCCAGCAGCCAAAGAGGGACAGGGTACAATGAGCAGTTCTTC	CASSQRGTGYNEQFF
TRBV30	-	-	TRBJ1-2	TGTGCCTGGAGTCCTACGAGGGGTGGCTACACCTTC	CAWSPTRGGYTF
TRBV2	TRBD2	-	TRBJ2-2	TGTGCCAGCAGTCGGACTAGCGGGACGGGCGGGGAGCTGTTTTTT	CASSRTSGTGGELFF
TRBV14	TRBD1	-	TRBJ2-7	TGTGCCAGCAGCCAAGAGGCTTTACGGGACAGAAAAATCTACGAGCAGTACTTC	CASSQEALRDRKIYEQYF
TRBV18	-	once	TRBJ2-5	TGTGCCAGCTCTCTAAGGGGGTACCAAGAGACCCAGTACTTC	CASSLRGYQETQYF
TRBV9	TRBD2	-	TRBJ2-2	TGTGCCAGCAGCCCCGGACTAGCGGGAGATTCCGGGGAGCTGTTTTTT	CASSPGLAGDSGELFF
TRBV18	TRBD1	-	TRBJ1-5	TGTGCCAGCTCACCACAGTCGAGTCAGGGGGAACAGCCCCAGCATTTT	CASSPQSSQGEQPQHF
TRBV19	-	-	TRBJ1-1	TGTGCCAGTACCTTAAAAGGACAGAACACTGAAGCTTTCTTT	CASTLKGQNTEAFF
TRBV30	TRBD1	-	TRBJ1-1	TGTGCCTGGAGTGGACAGGGACACACTGAAGCTTTCTTT	CAWSGQGHTEAFF
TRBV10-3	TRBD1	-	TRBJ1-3	TGTGCCATCAGTGAAAAGGGACAGCTGTCCTCCATATATTTT	CAISEKGQLSSIYF
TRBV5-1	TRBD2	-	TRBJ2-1	TGCGCCAGCAGCTTGGAAGCTAGCGGGCGACTTAAAAACCCTCCACAGTTCTTC	CASSLEASGRLKNPPQFF
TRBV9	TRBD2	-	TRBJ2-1	TGTGCCAGCAGCCCTAGCGGGAACAACAATGAGCAGTTCTTC	CASSPSGNNNEQFF
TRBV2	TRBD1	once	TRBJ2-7	TGTGCCAGCAGTACAGGGGGGCCCTACGAGCAGTACTTC	CASSTGGPYEQYF
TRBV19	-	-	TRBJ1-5	TGTGCCAGTAGACCGATATCGGGGGGGCAGGATAGCAATCAGCCCCAGCATTTT	CASRPISGGQDSNQPQHF
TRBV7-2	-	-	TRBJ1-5	TGTGCCAGCAGCTTAGACCGGACTGTCCGAACCCAGCATTTT	CASSLDRTVRTQHF
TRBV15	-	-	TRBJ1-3	TGTGCCACCAGCAGAGATCGGGGTACTGGAAACACCATATATTTT	CATSRDRGTGNTIYF
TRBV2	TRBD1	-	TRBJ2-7	TGTGCCAGCAGTCCACAGGGGACAGGCTACGAGCAGTACTTC	CASSPQGTGYEQYF
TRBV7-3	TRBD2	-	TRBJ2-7	TGTGCCAGCAGCCCTACTAGCGGGGCCTCATACGAGCAGTACTTC	CASSPTSGASYEQYF
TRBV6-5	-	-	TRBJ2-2	TGTGCCAGCAGTCCCCCGTGGGGGAACACCGGGGAGCTGTTTTTT	CASSPPWGNTGELFF
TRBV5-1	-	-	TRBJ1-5	TGCGCCAGCAGCCCGGACGGGGGCAATCAGCCCCAGCATTTT	CASSPDGGNQPQHF
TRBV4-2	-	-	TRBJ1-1	TGTGCCAGCAGCCAAAACATGAACACTGAAGCTTTCTTT	CASSQNMNTEAFF
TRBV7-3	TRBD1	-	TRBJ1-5	TGTGCCAGCAGCTTAACAGGGGACAGAAATCAGCCCCAGCATTTT	CASSLTGDRNQPQHF
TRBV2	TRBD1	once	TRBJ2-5	TGTGCCACTACCCGGGACAGGGGCCAAGAGACCCAGTACTTC	CATTRDRGQETQYF
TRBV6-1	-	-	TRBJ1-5	TGTGCCAGCAGTGAAGGCAGCTATAGCAATCAGCCCCAGCATTTT	CASSEGSYSNQPQHF
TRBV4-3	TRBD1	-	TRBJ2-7	TGCGCCAGCAGCCAAGGCGCCTCATTCCGGGTTGGGACAGGTGTCAACGAGCAGTACTTC	CASSQGASFRVGTGVNEQYF
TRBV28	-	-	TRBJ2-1	TGTGCCAGCATCCCGGGACCAAAAGACAATGAGCAGTTCTTC	CASIPGPKDNEQFF
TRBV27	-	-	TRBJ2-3	TGTGCCAGCAGTTTTTCCGGGACCACAGATACGCAGTATTTT	CASSFSGTTDTQYF
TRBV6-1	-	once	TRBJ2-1	TGTGCCAGCAGTGAATACCCCGGTAGCGGTGAGCAGTTCTTC	CASSEYPGSGEQFF
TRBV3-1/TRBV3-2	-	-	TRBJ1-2	TGTGCCAGCAGCCAAGGACGCGGATATGGCTACACCTTC	CASSQGRGYGYTF